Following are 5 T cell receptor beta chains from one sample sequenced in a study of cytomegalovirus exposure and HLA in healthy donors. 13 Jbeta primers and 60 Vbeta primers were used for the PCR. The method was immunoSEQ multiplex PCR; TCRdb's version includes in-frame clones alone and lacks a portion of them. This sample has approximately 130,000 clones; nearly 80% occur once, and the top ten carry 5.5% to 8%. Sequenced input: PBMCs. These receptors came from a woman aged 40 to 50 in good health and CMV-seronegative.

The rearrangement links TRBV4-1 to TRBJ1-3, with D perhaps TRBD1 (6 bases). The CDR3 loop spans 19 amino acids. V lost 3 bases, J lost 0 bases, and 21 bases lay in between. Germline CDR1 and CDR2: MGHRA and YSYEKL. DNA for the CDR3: TGCGCCAGCAGCCAGGATGGGGGAATACAGGGAAGCTCTGGAAACACCATATATTTT. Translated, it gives CASSQDGGIQGSSGNTIYF.

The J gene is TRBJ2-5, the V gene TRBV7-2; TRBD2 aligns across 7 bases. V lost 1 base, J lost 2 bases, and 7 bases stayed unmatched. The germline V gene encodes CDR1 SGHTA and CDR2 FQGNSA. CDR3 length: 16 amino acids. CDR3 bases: TGTGCCAGCAGCTTAGTGGTTAGCGGGCCACAAGAGACCCAGTACTTC. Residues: CASSLVVSGPQETQYF.

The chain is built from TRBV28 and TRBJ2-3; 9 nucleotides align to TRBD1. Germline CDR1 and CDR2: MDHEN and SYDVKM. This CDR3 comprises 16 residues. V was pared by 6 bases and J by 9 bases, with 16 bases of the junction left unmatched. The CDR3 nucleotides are TGTGCCAGCAGCCGGACCGGGACAGGGCACGTCCTAACGCAGTATTTT. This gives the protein CASSRTGTGHVLTQYF.

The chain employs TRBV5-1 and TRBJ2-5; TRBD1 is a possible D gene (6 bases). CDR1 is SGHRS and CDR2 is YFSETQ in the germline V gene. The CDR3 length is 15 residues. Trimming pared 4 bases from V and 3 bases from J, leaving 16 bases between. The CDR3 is CASSPLVAGEETQYF. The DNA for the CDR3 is TGCGCCAGCAGCCCACTCGTAGCAGGGGAAGAGACCCAGTACTTC.

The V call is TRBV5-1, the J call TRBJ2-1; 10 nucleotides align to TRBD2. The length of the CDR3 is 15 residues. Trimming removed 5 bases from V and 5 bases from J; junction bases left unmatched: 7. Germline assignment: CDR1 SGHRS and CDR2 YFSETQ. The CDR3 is CASRETSGIDNEQFF. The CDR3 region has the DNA TGCGCCAGCAGGGAAACTAGCGGGATCGACAATGAGCAGTTCTTC.